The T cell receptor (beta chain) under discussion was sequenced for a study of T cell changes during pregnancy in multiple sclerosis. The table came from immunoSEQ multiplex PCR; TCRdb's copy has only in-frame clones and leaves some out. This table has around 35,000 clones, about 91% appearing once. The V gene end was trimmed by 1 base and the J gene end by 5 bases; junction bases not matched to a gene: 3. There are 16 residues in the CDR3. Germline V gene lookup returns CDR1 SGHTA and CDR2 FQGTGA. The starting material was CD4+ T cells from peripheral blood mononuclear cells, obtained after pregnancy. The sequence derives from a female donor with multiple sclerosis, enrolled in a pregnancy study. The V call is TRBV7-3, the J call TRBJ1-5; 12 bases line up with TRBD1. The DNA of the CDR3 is TGTGCCAGCAGCTTAAGGGGACAGGGGGCTGATCAGCCCCAGCATTTT. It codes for CASSLRGQGADQPQHF.